Below, 5 T cell receptor beta chains from the same sample are listed, as sequenced in a study of post-analysis software for immune sequencing data. General study results and limits: TRBV5-6, TRBV5-1 and TRBV20-1 were among four to six TRBV segments more frequent in patients than controls.

These receptors' targets are unknown. Unique-molecular-identifier-tagged TCR beta cDNA libraries were used. Each CDR3 protein is one row after TCRdb ran MiXCR on the PCR reads. In the table there are roughly 800,000 distinct CDR3 sequences, roughly 29% of which are singletons. Source material: blood. These receptors originate from a girl aged 5 to 17 with multiple sclerosis.

This clonotype has a handful of counts. This sequence joins TRBV20-1 and TRBJ2-1; tentatively, D is TRBD2 (5 bases). The V gene's germline CDR1 is DFQATT and CDR2 SNEGSKA (reference sequence). V shed 0 bases and J shed 0 bases, with 12 bases lying between them. The CDR3 contains 16 residues. CDR3 in amino acids: CSARDRGVHSYNEQFF. DNA of the CDR3: TGCAGTGCTAGAGATCGGGGAGTTCACTCCTACAATGAGCAGTTCTTC.

This chain connects TRBV12-3 or TRBV12-4 to TRBJ1-6; 7 bases line up with TRBD1. The CDR3 is 14 residues long. The trim removed 5 bases at V and 10 bases at J, leaving 8 bases unmatched. The chain's CDR3 is CASSREQGWSPLHF. The CDR3 DNA sequence: TGTGCCAGCAGTCGCGAACAGGGGTGGTCACCCCTCCACTTT.

As concerns this clonotype: With a much larger clone just one base away, this may be a read error. This sequence joins TRBV29-1 and TRBJ2-1; no clear D gene. This CDR3 spans 11 amino acids. Germline assignment: CDR1 SQVTM and CDR2 ANQGSEA. V lost 4 bases and J 9 bases, leaving 10 bases between the germline ends. CDR3 residues: CSVAGITEQFF. CDR3 nucleotide sequence: TGCAGCGTTGCTGGGATAACTGAGCAGTTCTTC.

This clonotype was seen a few times. The rearrangement links TRBV27 to TRBJ2-5; possibly TRBD2 for D (5 bases). The CDR3 loop spans 14 amino acids. Trimming removed 5 bases at V and 5 bases at J, with 15 bases between. Germline loops: CDR1 MNHEY, CDR2 SMNVEV (reference sequence). The CDR3 region has the DNA TGTGCCAGCAGTCCGGGCCTCGGGAAGGAGACCCAGTACTTC. The encoded protein is CASSPGLGKETQYF.

The V gene is TRBV29-1, the J gene TRBJ2-3, with 7 bases matching TRBD2. The CDR3 totals 18 residues. Germline V CDR1 and CDR2: SQVTM, ANQGSEA. V shed 3 bases, J shed 1 base, and the junction held 16 bases outside the gene matches. The CDR3 protein is CSVDIWAGDLWGTDTQYF. The CDR3, as DNA: TGCAGCGTTGATATTTGGGCGGGAGATCTTTGGGGCACAGATACGCAGTATTTT.